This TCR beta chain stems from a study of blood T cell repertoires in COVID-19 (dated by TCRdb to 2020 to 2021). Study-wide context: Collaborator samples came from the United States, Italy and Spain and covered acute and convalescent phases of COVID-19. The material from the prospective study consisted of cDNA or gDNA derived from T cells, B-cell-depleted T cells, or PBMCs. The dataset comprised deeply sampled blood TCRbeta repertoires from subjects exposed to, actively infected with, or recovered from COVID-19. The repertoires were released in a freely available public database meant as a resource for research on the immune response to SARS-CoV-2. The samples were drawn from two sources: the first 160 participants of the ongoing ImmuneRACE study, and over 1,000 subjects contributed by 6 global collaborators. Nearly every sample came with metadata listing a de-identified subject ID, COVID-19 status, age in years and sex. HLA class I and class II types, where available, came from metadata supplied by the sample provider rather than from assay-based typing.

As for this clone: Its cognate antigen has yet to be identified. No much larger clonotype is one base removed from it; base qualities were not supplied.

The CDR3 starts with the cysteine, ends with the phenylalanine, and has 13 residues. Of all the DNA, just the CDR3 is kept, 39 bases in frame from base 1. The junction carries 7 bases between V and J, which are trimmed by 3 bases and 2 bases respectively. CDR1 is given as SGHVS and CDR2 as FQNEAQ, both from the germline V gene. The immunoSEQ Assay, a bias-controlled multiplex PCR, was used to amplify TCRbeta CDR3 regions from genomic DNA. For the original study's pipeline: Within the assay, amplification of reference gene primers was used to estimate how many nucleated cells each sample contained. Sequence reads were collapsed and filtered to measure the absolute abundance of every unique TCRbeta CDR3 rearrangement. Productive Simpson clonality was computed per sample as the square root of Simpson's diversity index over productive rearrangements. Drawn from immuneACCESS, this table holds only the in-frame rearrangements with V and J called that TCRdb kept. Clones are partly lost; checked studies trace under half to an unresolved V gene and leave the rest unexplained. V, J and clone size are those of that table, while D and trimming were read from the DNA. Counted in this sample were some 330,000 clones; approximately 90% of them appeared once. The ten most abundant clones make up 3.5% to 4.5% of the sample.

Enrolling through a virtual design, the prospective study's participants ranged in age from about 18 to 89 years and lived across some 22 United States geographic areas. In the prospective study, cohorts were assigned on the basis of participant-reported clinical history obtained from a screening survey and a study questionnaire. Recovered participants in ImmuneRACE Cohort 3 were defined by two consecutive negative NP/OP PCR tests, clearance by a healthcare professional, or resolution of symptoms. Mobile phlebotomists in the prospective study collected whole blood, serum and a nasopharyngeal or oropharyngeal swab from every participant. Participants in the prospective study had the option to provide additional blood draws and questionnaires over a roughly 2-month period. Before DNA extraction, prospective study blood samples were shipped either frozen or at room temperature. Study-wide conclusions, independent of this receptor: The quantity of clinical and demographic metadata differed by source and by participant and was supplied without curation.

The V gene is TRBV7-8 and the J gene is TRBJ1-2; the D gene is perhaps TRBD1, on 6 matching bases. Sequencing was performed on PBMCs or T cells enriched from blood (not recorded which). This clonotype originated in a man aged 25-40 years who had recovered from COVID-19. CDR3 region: CASSFGQNYGYTF. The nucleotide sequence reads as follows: TGTGCCAGCAGCTTTGGACAGAACTATGGCTACACCTTC.